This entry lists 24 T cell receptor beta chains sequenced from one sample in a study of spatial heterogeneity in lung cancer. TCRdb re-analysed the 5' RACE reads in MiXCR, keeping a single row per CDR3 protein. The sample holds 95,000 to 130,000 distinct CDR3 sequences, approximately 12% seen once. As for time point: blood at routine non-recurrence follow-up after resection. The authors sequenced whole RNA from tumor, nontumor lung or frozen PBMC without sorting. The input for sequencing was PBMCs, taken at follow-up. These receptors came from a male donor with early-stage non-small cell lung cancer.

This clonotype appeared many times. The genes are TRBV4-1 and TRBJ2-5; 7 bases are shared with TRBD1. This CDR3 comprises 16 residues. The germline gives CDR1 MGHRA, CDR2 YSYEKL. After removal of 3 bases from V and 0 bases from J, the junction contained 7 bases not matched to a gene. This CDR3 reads CASSHYQGVDQETQYF. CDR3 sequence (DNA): TGCGCCAGCAGCCATTATCAGGGGGTGGACCAAGAGACCCAGTACTTC.

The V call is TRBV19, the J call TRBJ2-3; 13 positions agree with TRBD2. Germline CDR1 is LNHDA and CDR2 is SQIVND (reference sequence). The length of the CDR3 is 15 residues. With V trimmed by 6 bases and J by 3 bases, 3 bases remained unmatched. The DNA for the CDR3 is TGTGCCAGTAGGACTAGCGGGGGGAGGACAGATACGCAGTATTTT. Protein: CASRTSGGRTDTQYF. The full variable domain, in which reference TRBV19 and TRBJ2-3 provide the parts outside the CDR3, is DGGITQSPKYLFRKEGQNVTLSCEQNLNHDAMYWYRQDPGQGLRLIYYSQIVNDFQKGDIAEGYSVSREKKESFPLTVTSAQKNPTAFYLCASRTSGGRTDTQYFGPGTRLTVL.

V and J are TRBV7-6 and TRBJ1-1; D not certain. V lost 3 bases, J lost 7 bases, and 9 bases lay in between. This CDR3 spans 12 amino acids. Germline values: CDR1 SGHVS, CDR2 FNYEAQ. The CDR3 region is CASSLYPGEAFF. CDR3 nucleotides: TGTGCCAGCAGCTTGTACCCGGGTGAAGCTTTCTTT.

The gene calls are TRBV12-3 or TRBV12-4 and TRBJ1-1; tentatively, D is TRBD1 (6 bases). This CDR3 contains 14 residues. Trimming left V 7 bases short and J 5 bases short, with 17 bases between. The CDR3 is CASTLGGRGTEAFF. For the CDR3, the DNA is TGTGCCAGCACTCTAGGGGGACGGGGTACTGAAGCTTTCTTT.

The CDR3 spells CASSVSRREGEQFF. The CDR3 nucleotides are TGTGCCAGCAGCGTGAGTCGCAGGGAGGGGGAGCAGTTCTTC. V usage is TRBV9 and J usage is TRBJ2-1, with 7 positions matching TRBD2. Germline V gene sequence: CDR1 SGDLS, CDR2 YYNGEE. This CDR3 is 14 amino acids long. V gave up 2 bases and J gave up 10 bases; unmatched junction bases: 9. Looking up the rest from reference TRBV9 and TRBJ2-1 gives the full variable domain: DSGVTQTPKHLITATGQRVTLRCSPRSGDLSVYWYQQSLDQGLQFLIQYYNGEERAKGNILERFSAQQFPDLHSELNLSSLELGDSALYFCASSVSRREGEQFFGPGTRLTVL.

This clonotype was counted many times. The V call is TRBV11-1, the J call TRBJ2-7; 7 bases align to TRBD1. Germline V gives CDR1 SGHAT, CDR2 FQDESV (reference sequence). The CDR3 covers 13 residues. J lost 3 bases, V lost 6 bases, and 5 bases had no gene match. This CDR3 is CASRLTGDYEQYF. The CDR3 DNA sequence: TGTGCCAGCAGGTTAACAGGGGACTACGAGCAGTACTTC.

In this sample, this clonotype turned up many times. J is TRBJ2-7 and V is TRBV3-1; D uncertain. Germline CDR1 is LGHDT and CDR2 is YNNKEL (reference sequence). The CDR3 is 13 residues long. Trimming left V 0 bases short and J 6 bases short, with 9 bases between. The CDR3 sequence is CASSQEEWSEQYF. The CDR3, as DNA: TGTGCCAGCAGCCAAGAAGAATGGAGCGAGCAGTACTTC.

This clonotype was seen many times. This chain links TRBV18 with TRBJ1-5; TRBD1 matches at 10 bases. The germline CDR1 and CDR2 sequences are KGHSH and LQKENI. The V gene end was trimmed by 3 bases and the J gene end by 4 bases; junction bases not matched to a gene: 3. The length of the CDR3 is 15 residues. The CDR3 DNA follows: TGTGCCAGCTCACCGACAGGGGGCCAAAATCAGCCCCAGCATTTT. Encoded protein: CASSPTGGQNQPQHF.

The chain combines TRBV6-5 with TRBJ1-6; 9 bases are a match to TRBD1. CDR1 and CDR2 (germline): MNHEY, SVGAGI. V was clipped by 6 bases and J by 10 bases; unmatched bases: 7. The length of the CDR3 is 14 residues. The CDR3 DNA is TGTGCCAGCAGCCACGGACAGGGGAACTCACCCCTCCACTTT. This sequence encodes CASSHGQGNSPLHF.

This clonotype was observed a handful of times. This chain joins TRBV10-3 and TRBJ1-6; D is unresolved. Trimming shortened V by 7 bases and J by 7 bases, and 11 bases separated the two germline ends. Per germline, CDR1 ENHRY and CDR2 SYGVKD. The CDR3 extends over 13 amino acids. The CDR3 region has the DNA TGTGCCATCAAATCCGACCGGAATTCACCCCTCCACTTT. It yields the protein CAIKSDRNSPLHF.

CDR3 DNA sequence: TGCGCCAGCAGCGTGCGACAGGGAGGTCTCCACGCGCAGTACTTC. This encodes CASSVRQGGLHAQYF. The J gene is TRBJ2-7, the V gene TRBV5-1, with TRBD1 as a possible D gene (7 bases). The CDR3 is 15 amino acids. Germline CDR1 SGHRS, CDR2 YFSETQ. V lost 4 bases and J 9 bases, leaving 23 bases between the germline ends.

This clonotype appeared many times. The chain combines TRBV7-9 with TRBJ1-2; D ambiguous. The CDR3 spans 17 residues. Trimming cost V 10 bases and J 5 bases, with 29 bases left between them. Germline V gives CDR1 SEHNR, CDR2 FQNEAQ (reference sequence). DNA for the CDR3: TGTGCCACCGGAAGGGTTATTGCTATCTTTCAGAAATATGGCTACACCTTC. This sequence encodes CATGRVIAIFQKYGYTF.

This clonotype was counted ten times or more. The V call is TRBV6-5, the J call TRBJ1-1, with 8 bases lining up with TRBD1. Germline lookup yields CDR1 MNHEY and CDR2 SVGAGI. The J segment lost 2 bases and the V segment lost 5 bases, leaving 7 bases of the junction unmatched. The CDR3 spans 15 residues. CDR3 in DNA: TGTGCCAGCAGTCCCCGGGACAGGTATAACACTGAAGCTTTCTTT. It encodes CASSPRDRYNTEAFF.

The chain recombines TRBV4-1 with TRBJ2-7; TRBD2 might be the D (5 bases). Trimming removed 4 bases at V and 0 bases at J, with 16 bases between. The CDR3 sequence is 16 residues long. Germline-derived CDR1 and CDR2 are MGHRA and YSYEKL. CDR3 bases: TGCGCCAGCAGCCCCTCGGGGAGCGGAGGCTCCTACGAGCAGTACTTC. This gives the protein CASSPSGSGGSYEQYF.

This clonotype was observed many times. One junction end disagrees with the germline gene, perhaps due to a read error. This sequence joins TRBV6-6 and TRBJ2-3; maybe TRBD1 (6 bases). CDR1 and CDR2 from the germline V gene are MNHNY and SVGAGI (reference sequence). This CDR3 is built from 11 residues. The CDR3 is CASSLDSALSF. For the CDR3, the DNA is TGTGCCAGCAGTTTGGACAGCGCCCTCAGTTTT.

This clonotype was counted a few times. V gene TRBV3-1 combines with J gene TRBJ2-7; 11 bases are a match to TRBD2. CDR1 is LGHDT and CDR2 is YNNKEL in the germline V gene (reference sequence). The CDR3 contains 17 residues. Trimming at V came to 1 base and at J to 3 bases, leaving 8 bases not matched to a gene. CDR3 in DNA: TGTGCCAGCAGCCAAGCCCGACTAGCGGGGCACCTCTACGAGCAGTACTTC. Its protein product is CASSQARLAGHLYEQYF.

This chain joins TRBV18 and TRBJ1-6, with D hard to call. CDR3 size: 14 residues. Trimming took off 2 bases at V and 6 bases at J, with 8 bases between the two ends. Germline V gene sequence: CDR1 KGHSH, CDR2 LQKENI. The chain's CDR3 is CASSPKAGNSPLHF. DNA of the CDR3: TGTGCCAGCTCACCAAAGGCGGGTAATTCACCCCTCCACTTT.

The chain's CDR3 is CSVAIQGTHSGNTIYF. Here the CDR3 DNA reads TGCAGCGTAGCGATACAGGGGACTCACTCTGGAAACACCATATATTTT. This chain joins TRBV29-1 and TRBJ1-3; 7 positions match TRBD1. The CDR3 length is 16 residues. Per the germline V gene, CDR1 is SQVTM and CDR2 is ANQGSEA. V dropped 6 bases and J dropped 0; count of bases not matched to a gene: 11.

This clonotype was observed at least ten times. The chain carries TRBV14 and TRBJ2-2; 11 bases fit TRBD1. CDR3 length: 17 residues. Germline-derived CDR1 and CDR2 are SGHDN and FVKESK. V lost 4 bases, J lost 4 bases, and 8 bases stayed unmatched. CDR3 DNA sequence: TGTGCCAGCAGCCCCCTAGGACAGGGGGCGGCCACCGGGGAGCTGTTTTTT. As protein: CASSPLGQGAATGELFF.

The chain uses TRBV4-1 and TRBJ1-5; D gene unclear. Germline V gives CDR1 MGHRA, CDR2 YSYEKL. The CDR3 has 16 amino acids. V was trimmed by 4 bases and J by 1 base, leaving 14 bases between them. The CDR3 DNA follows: TGCGCCAGCAGCCCCGGACCTGGTCAAAGCAATCAGCCCCAGCATTTT. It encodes CASSPGPGQSNQPQHF.

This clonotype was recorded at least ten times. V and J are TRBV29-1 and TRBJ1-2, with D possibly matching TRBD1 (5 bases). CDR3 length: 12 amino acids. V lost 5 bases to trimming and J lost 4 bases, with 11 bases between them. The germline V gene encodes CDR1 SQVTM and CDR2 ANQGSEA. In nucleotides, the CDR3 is TGCAGCGTTTATGGGGGATCCTATGGCTACACCTTC. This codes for CSVYGGSYGYTF.

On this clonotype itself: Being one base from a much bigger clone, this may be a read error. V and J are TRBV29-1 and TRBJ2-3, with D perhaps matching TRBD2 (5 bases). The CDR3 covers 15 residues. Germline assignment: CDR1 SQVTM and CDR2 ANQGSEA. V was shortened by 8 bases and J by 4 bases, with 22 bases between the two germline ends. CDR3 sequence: CSIWTSGVEADTQYF. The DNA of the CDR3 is TGCAGCATCTGGACGAGCGGAGTGGAAGCAGATACGCAGTATTTT.

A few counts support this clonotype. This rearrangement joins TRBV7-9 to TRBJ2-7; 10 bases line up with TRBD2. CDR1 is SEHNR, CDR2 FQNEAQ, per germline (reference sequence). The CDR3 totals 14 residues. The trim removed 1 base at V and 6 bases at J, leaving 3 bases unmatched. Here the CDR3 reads CASSLEGTSAEQYF. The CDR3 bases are TGTGCCAGCAGCTTAGAGGGGACTAGCGCCGAGCAGTACTTC. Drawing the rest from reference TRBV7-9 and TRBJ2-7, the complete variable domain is DTGVSQNPRHKITKRGQNVTFRCDPISEHNRLYWYRQTLGQGPEFLTYFQNEAQLEKSRLLSDRFSAERPKGSFSTLEIQRTEQGDSAMYLCASSLEGTSAEQYFGPGTRLTVT.

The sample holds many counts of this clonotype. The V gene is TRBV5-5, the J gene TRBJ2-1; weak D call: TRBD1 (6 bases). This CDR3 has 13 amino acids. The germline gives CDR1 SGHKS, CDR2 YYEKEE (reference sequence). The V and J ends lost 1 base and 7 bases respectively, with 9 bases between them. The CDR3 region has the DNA TGTGCCAGCAGCTTGCAGGGGTTGAATGAGCAGTTCTTC. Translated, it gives CASSLQGLNEQFF. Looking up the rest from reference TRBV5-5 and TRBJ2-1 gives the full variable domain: DAGVTQSPTHLIKTRGQQVTLRCSPISGHKSVSWYQQVLGQGPQFIFQYYEKEERGRGNFPDRFSARQFPNYSSELNVNALLLGDSALYLCASSLQGLNEQFFGPGTRLTVL.